This TCR beta chain was recorded in a study of T cells after yellow fever vaccination. The V gene end was trimmed by 2 bases and the J gene end by 4 bases; junction bases not matched to a gene: 5. CDR3 length: 16 amino acids. Germline loops: CDR1 MNHEY, CDR2 SVGAGI. In its sample, this clonotype was seen a few times. UMIs were added to TCR cDNA along with a universal primer site when it was made by 5'RACE template switching. A single record per CDR3 protein comes from TCRdb applying MiXCR to the 5' RACE reads. Seen here are about 550,000 distinct CDR3 sequences, approximately 21% observed once, and the top ten hold more than 13%.

The J gene is TRBJ2-1, the V gene TRBV6-5, with 10 bases that match TRBD2. The sequence derives from a man between 25 and 39 years old who received the YFV17D yellow fever vaccine. The sequencing used PBMCs, collected 15 days after the yellow fever booster vaccination. CDR3 residues: CASSYLAGDFYNEQFF. In DNA form, the CDR3 reads TGTGCCAGCAGTTACCTAGCGGGAGACTTTTACAATGAGCAGTTCTTC.